The rows below give T cell receptor beta chains drawn from one sample of a study of human T cells and chemical hapten exposure. TCRdb called the RACE reads again in MiXCR, with one record for every CDR3 protein. The data show more than 150,000 distinct CDR3 sequences, with roughly 30% seen just once and under 3% held by the top ten. The specimen comprised whole blood, sampled in connection with sensitization to the hapten diphenylcyclopropenone (DPC). The receptors derive from a woman younger than 45 with alopecia areata. Some clones in this sample may be carry-over from other donors' samples. Both conserved end residues are part of each CDR3. The D gene is left open where the match is weak. Only part of the rows carry a size: once, few, many, or a class if the clone is expanded.

d_gene: -; v_gene: TRBV6-1; j_gene: TRBJ2-1; abundance: many; CDR3aa: CASKLRGTDEQFF; CDR3nt: TGTGCCAGTAAATTGCGGGGTACGGATGAGCAGTTCTTC
d_gene: -; v_gene: TRBV2; j_gene: TRBJ1-2; abundance: many; CDR3aa: CARRGLRNYGYTF; CDR3nt: TGTGCCAGACGGGGACTCCGTAACTATGGCTACACCTTC
d_gene: -; v_gene: TRBV2; j_gene: TRBJ1-5; abundance: -; CDR3aa: CASRDRQNQPQHF; CDR3nt: TGTGCCAGCAGGGATCGACAAAATCAGCCCCAGCATTTT
d_gene: TRBD1; v_gene: TRBV20-1; j_gene: TRBJ2-7; abundance: -; CDR3aa: CSARTRDSVSCEQYF; CDR3nt: TGCAGTGCTAGGACCCGGGACAGCGTATCCTGCGAGCAGTACTTC
d_gene: TRBD2; v_gene: TRBV29-1; j_gene: TRBJ2-1; abundance: -; CDR3aa: CSVERTSGDEQFF; CDR3nt: TGCAGCGTTGAGAGGACTAGCGGAGATGAGCAGTTCTTC
d_gene: -; v_gene: TRBV19; j_gene: TRBJ2-2; abundance: -; CDR3aa: CASSGGGPSTGELFF; CDR3nt: TGTGCCAGTAGTGGGGGGGGCCCAAGCACCGGGGAGCTGTTTTTT
d_gene: -; v_gene: TRBV29-1; j_gene: TRBJ1-2; abundance: few; CDR3aa: CSVEDHGGSYGYTF; CDR3nt: TGCAGCGTTGAAGATCACGGGGGTTCGTATGGCTACACCTTC
d_gene: -; v_gene: TRBV7-9; j_gene: TRBJ1-4; abundance: -; CDR3aa: CASSSGSDNEKLFF; CDR3nt: TGTGCCAGCAGCTCCGGCAGCGATAATGAAAAACTGTTTTTT
d_gene: -; v_gene: TRBV7-2; j_gene: TRBJ2-6; abundance: -; CDR3aa: CASSSQLGANVLTF; CDR3nt: TGTGCCAGCAGCTCCCAATTAGGGGCCAACGTCCTGACTTTC
d_gene: TRBD2; v_gene: TRBV29-1; j_gene: TRBJ2-7; abundance: -; CDR3aa: CSVVIAGIGEQYF; CDR3nt: TGCAGCGTTGTTATAGCGGGGATAGGGGAGCAGTACTTC
d_gene: -; v_gene: TRBV10-3; j_gene: TRBJ1-6; abundance: -; CDR3aa: CAISLKSDNSPLHF; CDR3nt: TGTGCCATCAGCCTTAAATCCGATAATTCACCCCTCCACTTT
d_gene: -; v_gene: TRBV7-9; j_gene: TRBJ1-2; abundance: few; CDR3aa: CASSLGRENYGYTF; CDR3nt: TGTGCCAGCAGCTTAGGCAGGGAGAACTATGGCTACACCTTC
d_gene: TRBD1; v_gene: TRBV9; j_gene: TRBJ1-5; abundance: -; CDR3aa: CASSAGTGQQPQHF; CDR3nt: TGTGCCAGCAGCGCGGGGACAGGGCAACAGCCCCAGCATTTT
d_gene: -; v_gene: TRBV9; j_gene: TRBJ1-1; abundance: -; CDR3aa: CASSASSRIPGLEAFF; CDR3nt: TGTGCCAGCAGCGCTAGTAGCCGGATTCCTGGGCTAGAAGCTTTCTTT
d_gene: -; v_gene: TRBV28; j_gene: TRBJ2-5; abundance: few; CDR3aa: CASSLFSAGPGTAQYF; CDR3nt: TGTGCCAGCAGTTTATTCTCGGCAGGCCCAGGCACGGCCCAGTACTTC
d_gene: -; v_gene: TRBV5-6; j_gene: TRBJ1-4; abundance: -; CDR3aa: CASSAFPRRSEKLFF; CDR3nt: TGTGCCAGCAGCGCCTTCCCACGTCGCAGTGAAAAACTGTTTTTT
d_gene: -; v_gene: TRBV29-1; j_gene: TRBJ2-7; abundance: few; CDR3aa: CSAGRTYEQYF; CDR3nt: TGCAGCGCCGGACGGACCTACGAGCAGTACTTC
d_gene: -; v_gene: TRBV28; j_gene: TRBJ2-2; abundance: few; CDR3aa: CASSSLPGELFF; CDR3nt: TGTGCCAGCAGCTCACTTCCCGGGGAGCTGTTTTTT
d_gene: TRBD1; v_gene: TRBV29-1; j_gene: TRBJ2-2; abundance: few; CDR3aa: CSVEQGAGTGELFF; CDR3nt: TGCAGCGTTGAACAGGGGGCTGGCACCGGGGAGCTGTTTTTT
d_gene: TRBD1; v_gene: TRBV28; j_gene: TRBJ2-7; abundance: few; CDR3aa: CASSTPGQGINEQYF; CDR3nt: TGTGCCAGCAGTACACCCGGACAGGGGATCAACGAGCAGTACTTC
d_gene: -; v_gene: TRBV7-9; j_gene: TRBJ2-3; abundance: -; CDR3aa: CASSLADQGDTQYF; CDR3nt: TGTGCCAGCAGCTTAGCCGACCAGGGGGATACGCAGTATTTT
d_gene: -; v_gene: TRBV28; j_gene: TRBJ1-2; abundance: many; CDR3aa: CASGLSYGYTF; CDR3nt: TGTGCCTCAGGGTTGAGCTATGGCTACACCTTC
d_gene: TRBD1; v_gene: TRBV28; j_gene: TRBJ2-7; abundance: few; CDR3aa: CASSPHAGTDSYEQYF; CDR3nt: TGTGCCAGCAGTCCGCACGCCGGGACAGACTCCTACGAGCAGTACTTC
d_gene: -; v_gene: TRBV20-1; j_gene: TRBJ1-4; abundance: -; CDR3aa: CSARDPRREKLFF; CDR3nt: TGCAGTGCTAGAGATCCGAGGAGAGAAAAACTGTTTTTT
d_gene: -; v_gene: TRBV7-3; j_gene: TRBJ2-6; abundance: many; CDR3aa: CASSPQVGGSGANVLTF; CDR3nt: TGTGCCAGCAGCCCCCAAGTGGGAGGCTCTGGGGCCAACGTCCTGACTTTC
d_gene: -; v_gene: TRBV4-2; j_gene: TRBJ2-3; abundance: -; CDR3aa: CASSQGLARGTDTQYF; CDR3nt: TGTGCCAGCAGCCAAGGTTTGGCCAGGGGTACAGATACGCAGTATTTT
d_gene: -; v_gene: TRBV3-1; j_gene: TRBJ2-5; abundance: few; CDR3aa: CASSQDPRKLLGLQETQYF; CDR3nt: TGTGCCAGCAGCCAAGACCCGAGAAAACTACTAGGATTGCAAGAGACCCAGTACTTC
d_gene: -; v_gene: TRBV28; j_gene: TRBJ2-3; abundance: few; CDR3aa: CASSLFGTDTQYF; CDR3nt: TGTGCCAGCAGTTTATTTGGCACAGATACGCAGTATTTT
d_gene: -; v_gene: TRBV2; j_gene: TRBJ1-2; abundance: few; CDR3aa: CASKNRLMDYGYTF; CDR3nt: TGTGCCAGCAAAAACAGGTTGATGGACTATGGCTACACCTTC
d_gene: TRBD1; v_gene: TRBV6-5; j_gene: TRBJ1-5; abundance: few; CDR3aa: CASRAQGGPNQPQHF; CDR3nt: TGTGCCAGCAGGGCTCAGGGGGGCCCCAATCAGCCCCAGCATTTT
d_gene: TRBD2; v_gene: TRBV11-2; j_gene: TRBJ2-1; abundance: few; CDR3aa: CASSLVPVEAGGSGEQFF; CDR3nt: TGTGCCAGCAGCTTAGTCCCCGTTGAGGCGGGGGGGTCGGGTGAGCAGTTCTTC
d_gene: -; v_gene: TRBV20-1; j_gene: TRBJ2-1; abundance: few; CDR3aa: CSALLGVNEQFF; CDR3nt: TGCAGTGCTCTGCTTGGAGTCAATGAGCAGTTCTTC
d_gene: -; v_gene: TRBV30; j_gene: TRBJ1-2; abundance: many; CDR3aa: CAWSTQGNGYTF; CDR3nt: TGTGCCTGGAGCACCCAGGGAAATGGCTACACCTTC
d_gene: TRBD2; v_gene: TRBV5-6; j_gene: TRBJ2-7; abundance: -; CDR3aa: CASSTYSGKYYEQYF; CDR3nt: TGTGCCAGCAGCACCTATAGCGGGAAATACTACGAGCAGTACTTC
d_gene: -; v_gene: TRBV6-2/TRBV6-3; j_gene: TRBJ1-5; abundance: few; CDR3aa: CASRLPGDQPQHF; CDR3nt: TGTGCCAGCAGATTGCCAGGGGATCAGCCCCAGCATTTT
d_gene: -; v_gene: TRBV7-2; j_gene: TRBJ1-1; abundance: -; CDR3aa: CASSLDPVNTEAFF; CDR3nt: TGTGCCAGCAGCTTAGATCCGGTGAACACTGAAGCTTTCTTT
d_gene: -; v_gene: TRBV11-2; j_gene: TRBJ2-7; abundance: few; CDR3aa: CASSSKTSRGPYEQYF; CDR3nt: TGTGCCAGCAGCTCGAAGACTAGCCGGGGGCCCTACGAGCAGTACTTC
d_gene: -; v_gene: TRBV20-1; j_gene: TRBJ2-7; abundance: few; CDR3aa: CSARDPQGKYEQYF; CDR3nt: TGCAGTGCTAGAGACCCACAGGGCAAGTACGAGCAGTACTTC
d_gene: -; v_gene: TRBV29-1; j_gene: TRBJ2-1; abundance: -; CDR3aa: CSKLAADNEQFF; CDR3nt: TGCAGTAAACTAGCCGCAGACAATGAGCAGTTCTTC
d_gene: TRBD1; v_gene: TRBV29-1; j_gene: TRBJ1-1; abundance: few; CDR3aa: CSGRQGLGTEAFF; CDR3nt: TGCAGCGGTAGACAGGGGCTAGGGACTGAAGCTTTCTTT
d_gene: -; v_gene: TRBV9; j_gene: TRBJ1-6; abundance: -; CDR3aa: CASSVGSGSYNSPLHF; CDR3nt: TGTGCCAGCAGCGTCGGTTCGGGCTCCTATAATTCACCCCTCCACTTT
d_gene: TRBD1; v_gene: TRBV20-1; j_gene: TRBJ1-2; abundance: -; CDR3aa: CSVRSPNTGEGYTF; CDR3nt: TGCAGTGTTAGGAGCCCGAATACAGGGGAAGGCTACACCTTC
d_gene: TRBD2; v_gene: TRBV20-1; j_gene: TRBJ2-7; abundance: -; CDR3aa: CSATLAGAYEQYF; CDR3nt: TGCAGTGCTACTTTAGCGGGAGCCTACGAGCAGTACTTC
d_gene: -; v_gene: TRBV28; j_gene: TRBJ2-7; abundance: -; CDR3aa: CASSLGVQGGQYF; CDR3nt: TGTGCCAGCAGTTTAGGGGTACAGGGTGGGCAGTACTTC
d_gene: TRBD2; v_gene: TRBV20-1; j_gene: TRBJ2-7; abundance: -; CDR3aa: CSPTSGGNYEQYF; CDR3nt: TGCAGCCCGACTAGCGGAGGGAACTACGAGCAGTACTTC
d_gene: -; v_gene: TRBV9; j_gene: TRBJ2-3; abundance: -; CDR3aa: CASSVGAGSTDTQYF; CDR3nt: TGTGCCAGCAGCGTAGGGGCAGGGAGCACAGATACGCAGTATTTT
d_gene: -; v_gene: TRBV20-1; j_gene: TRBJ2-3; abundance: few; CDR3aa: CSARFVSTDTQYF; CDR3nt: TGCAGTGCTAGGTTTGTTAGCACAGATACGCAGTATTTT
d_gene: -; v_gene: TRBV5-1; j_gene: TRBJ1-6; abundance: few; CDR3aa: CASSKDIPRNSPLHF; CDR3nt: TGCGCCAGCAGCAAGGACATCCCGCGGAATTCACCCCTCCACTTT
d_gene: TRBD1; v_gene: TRBV20-1; j_gene: TRBJ1-3; abundance: few; CDR3aa: CSANRGGGNTIYF; CDR3nt: TGCAGTGCTAACAGGGGGGGTGGAAACACCATATATTTT
d_gene: -; v_gene: TRBV2; j_gene: TRBJ2-3; abundance: few; CDR3aa: CASSRWDTQYF; CDR3nt: TGTGCCAGCAGTAGATGGGATACGCAGTATTTT
d_gene: -; v_gene: TRBV7-3; j_gene: TRBJ2-2; abundance: -; CDR3aa: CASSFRAGAGELFF; CDR3nt: TGTGCCAGCAGCTTCCGTGCCGGGGCCGGGGAGCTGTTTTTT
d_gene: TRBD1; v_gene: TRBV7-2; j_gene: TRBJ1-5; abundance: -; CDR3aa: CASSPAGGSQPQHF; CDR3nt: TGTGCCAGCAGCCCAGCAGGGGGGAGTCAGCCCCAGCATTTT
d_gene: TRBD1; v_gene: TRBV5-1; j_gene: TRBJ1-4; abundance: few; CDR3aa: CASSMGQGALRQGEKLFF; CDR3nt: TGCGCCAGCAGCATGGGACAGGGAGCCCTCCGGCAAGGGGAAAAACTGTTTTTT
d_gene: -; v_gene: TRBV7-3; j_gene: TRBJ2-2; abundance: many; CDR3aa: CASSPHMGGGELFF; CDR3nt: TGTGCCAGCAGCCCCCATATGGGCGGCGGGGAGCTGTTTTTT
d_gene: -; v_gene: TRBV28; j_gene: TRBJ2-5; abundance: -; CDR3aa: CASSSTRPQETQYF; CDR3nt: TGTGCCAGCAGCTCCACTAGACCCCAAGAGACCCAGTACTTC